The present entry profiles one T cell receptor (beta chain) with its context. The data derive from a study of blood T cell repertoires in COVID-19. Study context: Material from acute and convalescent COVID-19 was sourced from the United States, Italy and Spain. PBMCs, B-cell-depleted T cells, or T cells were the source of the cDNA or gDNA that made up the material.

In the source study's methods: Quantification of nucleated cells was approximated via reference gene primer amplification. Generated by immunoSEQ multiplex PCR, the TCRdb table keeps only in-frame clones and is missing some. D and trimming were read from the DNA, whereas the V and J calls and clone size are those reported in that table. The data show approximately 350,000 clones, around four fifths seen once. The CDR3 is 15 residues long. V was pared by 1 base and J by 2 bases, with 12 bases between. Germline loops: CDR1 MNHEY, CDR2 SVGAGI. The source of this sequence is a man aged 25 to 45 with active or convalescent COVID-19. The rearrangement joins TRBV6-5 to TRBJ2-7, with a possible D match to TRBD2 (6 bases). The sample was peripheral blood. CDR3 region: CASSYLASDAYEQYF. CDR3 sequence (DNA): TGTGCCAGCAGTTACTTGGCTAGCGATGCCTACGAGCAGTACTTC.